This TCR beta chain appears in the sequencing data of a study of beta chain features in type 1 diabetes. About the research overall: Cell yields, gender and age were comparable in patients and healthy donors. Overall study results and limits: In type 1 diabetes patients, VDJ junctions had fewer insertions; deletions at these junctions were more frequent. In all four CD4+ subsets, TCRB CDR3 length was significantly, moderately reduced in type 1 diabetes.

This clone was detected only a few times. The antigen is undetermined. CDR3 length: 11 amino acids. Germline V lookup: CDR1 MNHNS, CDR2 SASEGT. With 5 bases removed from V and 5 bases from J, the gap between germline ends came to 6 bases. Expressed TCRB transcripts were sequenced, since all the RNA that had been isolated was reverse transcribed. Produced via immunoSEQ multiplex PCR; TCRdb's table is partial and in-frame only. Of some 130,000 clones in the sample, around 8.8% are singletons; the top ten hold 0.6% to 0.9%. Purity above 95% was achieved in all sorted populations. Material for sequencing was central memory CD4+ T cells from blood. The chain links TRBV6-1 to TRBJ1-1; D gene unclear. This receptor was obtained from a young man with type 1 diabetes. CDR3 loop: CASSPRTEAFF. As DNA, the CDR3 is TGTGCCAGCAGTCCCCGGACTGAAGCTTTCTTT.